The source of this T cell receptor (beta chain) is a study of blood T cell repertoires in COVID-19. Overall study: COVID-19 samples, acute and convalescent, were from the United States, Italy and Spain.

V was trimmed by 5 bases and J by 4 bases, leaving 15 bases between them. The CDR3 length is 16 residues. Germline V gene data show CDR1 as SEHNR and CDR2 as FQNEAQ (reference sequence). How the authors handled the data: Reference gene primer amplification in the assay estimated nucleated cell counts. Some clones are missing from TCRdb's copy, which holds only in-frame ones; the method was immunoSEQ multiplex PCR. V, J and clone size are taken as reported in that table, and D and trimming were inferred from the DNA itself. The sample shows under 250,000 clones, roughly 83% of them seen only once. The V call is TRBV7-9, the J call TRBJ1-6; tentative D call: TRBD1 (6 bases). Sequenced sample: peripheral blood. The TCR sequence derives from a man between 35 and 55 years old with acute or convalescent COVID-19. The chain's CDR3 is CASSTTDRTYNSPLHF. The DNA for the CDR3 is TGTGCCAGCAGCACGACCGACAGGACGTATAATTCACCCCTCCACTTT.